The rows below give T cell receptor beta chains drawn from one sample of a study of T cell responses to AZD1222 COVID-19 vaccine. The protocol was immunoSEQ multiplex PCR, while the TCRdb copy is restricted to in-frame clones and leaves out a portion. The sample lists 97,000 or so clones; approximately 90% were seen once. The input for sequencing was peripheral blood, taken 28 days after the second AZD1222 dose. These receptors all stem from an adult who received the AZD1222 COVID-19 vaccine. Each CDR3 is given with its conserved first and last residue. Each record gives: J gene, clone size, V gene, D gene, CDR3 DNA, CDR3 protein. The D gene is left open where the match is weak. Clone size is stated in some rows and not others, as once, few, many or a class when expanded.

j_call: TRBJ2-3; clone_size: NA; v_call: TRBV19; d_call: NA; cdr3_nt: TGTGCCAGTAGTATAGCCGGATCAGATACGCAGTATTTT; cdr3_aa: CASSIAGSDTQYF
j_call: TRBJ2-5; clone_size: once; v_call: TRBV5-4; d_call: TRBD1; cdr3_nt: TGTGCCAGCAGCAAACAGGGGAGTAGTGAGACCCAGTACTTC; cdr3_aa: CASSKQGSSETQYF
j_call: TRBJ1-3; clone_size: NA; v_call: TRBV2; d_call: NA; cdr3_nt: TGTGCCAGCACGGAAGACTCTGGAAACACCATATATTTT; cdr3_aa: CASTEDSGNTIYF
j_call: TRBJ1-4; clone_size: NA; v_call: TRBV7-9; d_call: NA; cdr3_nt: TGTGCCAGCAGCTCCTCAGGGCCACCAAATGAAAAACTGTTTTTT; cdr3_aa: CASSSSGPPNEKLFF
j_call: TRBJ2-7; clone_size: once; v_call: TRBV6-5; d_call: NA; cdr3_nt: TGTGCCAGCAGTCAGGCCTTCCAGAGCTCCTACGAGCAGTACTTC; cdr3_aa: CASSQAFQSSYEQYF
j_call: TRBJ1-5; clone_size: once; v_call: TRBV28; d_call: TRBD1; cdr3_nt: TGTGCCAGCAGTTTTAGACAGGGGTTGATCAACAATCAGCCCCAGCATTTT; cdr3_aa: CASSFRQGLINNQPQHF
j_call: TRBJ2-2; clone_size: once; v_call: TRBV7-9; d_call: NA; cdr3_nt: TGTGCCAGCAGCCCCCGAAGAAGCGGGGAGCTGTTTTTT; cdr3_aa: CASSPRRSGELFF
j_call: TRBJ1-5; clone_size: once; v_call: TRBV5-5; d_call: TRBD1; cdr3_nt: TGTGCCAGCAGCTTACAGGGGGAACATCAGCCCCAGCATTTT; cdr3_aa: CASSLQGEHQPQHF
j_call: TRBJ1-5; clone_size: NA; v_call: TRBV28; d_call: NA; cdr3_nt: TGTGCCAGCAGCAATCAGCCCCAGCATTTT; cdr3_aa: CASSNQPQHF
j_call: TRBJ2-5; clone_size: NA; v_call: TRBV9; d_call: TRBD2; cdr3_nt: TGTGCCAGCAGCGTCGCCGGGACTAGCGCGAAAGAGACCCAGTACTTC; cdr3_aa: CASSVAGTSAKETQYF
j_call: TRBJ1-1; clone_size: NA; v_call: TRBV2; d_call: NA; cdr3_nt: TGTGCCAGCAGTGAGGCGGGGTTCATGAACACTGAAGCTTTCTTT; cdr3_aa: CASSEAGFMNTEAFF
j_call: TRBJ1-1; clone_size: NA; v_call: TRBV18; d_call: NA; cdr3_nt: TGTGCCAGCTCACCGTTGGACACTGAAGCTTTCTTT; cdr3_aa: CASSPLDTEAFF
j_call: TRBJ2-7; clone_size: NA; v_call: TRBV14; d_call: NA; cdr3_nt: TGTGCCAGCAGCCCGACAGCATACGAGCAGTACTTC; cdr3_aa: CASSPTAYEQYF
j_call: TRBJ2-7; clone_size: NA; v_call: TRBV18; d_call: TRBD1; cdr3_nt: TGTGCCAGCTCACCGGGGGGACAGGCTACCTACGAGCAGTACTTC; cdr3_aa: CASSPGGQATYEQYF
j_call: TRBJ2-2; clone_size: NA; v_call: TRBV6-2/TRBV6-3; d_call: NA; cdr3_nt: TGTGCCAGCAGCCGACTTATCACCGGGGAGCTGTTTTTT; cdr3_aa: CASSRLITGELFF
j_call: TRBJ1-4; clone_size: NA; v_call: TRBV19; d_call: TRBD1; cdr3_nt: TGTGCCAGCGGGGACAGGGAGGCGACTAATGAAAAACTGTTTTTT; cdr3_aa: CASGDREATNEKLFF
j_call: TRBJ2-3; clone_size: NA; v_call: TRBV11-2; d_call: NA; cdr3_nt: TGTGCCAGCAGCTTAGCCGGGCACACAGATACGCAGTATTTT; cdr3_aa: CASSLAGHTDTQYF
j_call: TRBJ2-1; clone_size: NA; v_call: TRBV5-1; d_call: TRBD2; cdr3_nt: TGCGCCAGCAGCTTTAATCTCGGGACTAGCGGATACAATGAGCAGTTCTTC; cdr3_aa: CASSFNLGTSGYNEQFF
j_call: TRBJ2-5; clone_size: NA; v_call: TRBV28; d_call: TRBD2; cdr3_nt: TGTGCCAGCAGCCAGACTAGCGGGAGATACCAAGAGACCCAGTACTTC; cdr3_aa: CASSQTSGRYQETQYF
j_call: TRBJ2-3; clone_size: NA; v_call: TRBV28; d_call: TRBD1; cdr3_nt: TGTGCCAGCAGTTTACCGGGACAGGGAGAGGATACGCAGTATTTT; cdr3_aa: CASSLPGQGEDTQYF
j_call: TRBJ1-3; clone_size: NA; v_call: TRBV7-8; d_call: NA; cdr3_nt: TGTGCCAGCAGTTCTCCGAGCTCTGGAAACACCATATATTTT; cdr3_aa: CASSSPSSGNTIYF
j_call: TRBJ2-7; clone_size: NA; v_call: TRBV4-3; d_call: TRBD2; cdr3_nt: TGCGCCAGCAGCCAAGATTTCAGCGGGAGGGGAACCTACGAGCAGTACTTC; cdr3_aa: CASSQDFSGRGTYEQYF
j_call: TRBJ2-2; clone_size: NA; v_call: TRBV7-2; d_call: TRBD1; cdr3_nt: TGTGCCAGCACCGGGACAGGGGGCGCCGGGGAGCTGTTTTTT; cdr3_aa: CASTGTGGAGELFF
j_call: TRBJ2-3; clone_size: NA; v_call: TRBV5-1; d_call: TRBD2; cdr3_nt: TGCGCCAGCAGCTTGGCTCTAGCGGCCACAGATACGCAGTATTTT; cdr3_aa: CASSLALAATDTQYF
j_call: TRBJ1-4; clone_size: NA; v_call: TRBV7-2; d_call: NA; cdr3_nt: TGTGCCAGCAGCCCCGATACTGCAACTAATGAAAAACTGTTTTTT; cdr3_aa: CASSPDTATNEKLFF
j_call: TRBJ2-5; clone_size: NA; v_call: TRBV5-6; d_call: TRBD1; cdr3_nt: TGTGCCAGCAGCTTACCCGGGACAGGGGTTGGGGAGACCCAGTACTTC; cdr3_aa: CASSLPGTGVGETQYF
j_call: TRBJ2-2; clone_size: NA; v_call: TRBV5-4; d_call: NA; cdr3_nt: TGTGCCAGCAGCACGGGACCCCCGGACACCGGGGAGCTGTTTTTT; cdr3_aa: CASSTGPPDTGELFF
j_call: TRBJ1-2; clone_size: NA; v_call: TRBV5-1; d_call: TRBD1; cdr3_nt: TGCGCCAGCAGCCCAGGACAGGCTAGTGGGAGCTACACCTTC; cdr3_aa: CASSPGQASGSYTF
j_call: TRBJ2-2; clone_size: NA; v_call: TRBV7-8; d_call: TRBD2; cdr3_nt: TGTGCCAGCAGCACTAGCGGGAGTGGCACCGGGGAGCTGTTTTTT; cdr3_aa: CASSTSGSGTGELFF
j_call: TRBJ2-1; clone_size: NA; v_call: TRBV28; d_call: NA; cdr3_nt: TGTGCCAGCAGTTTAGGACGGAGGATCTACAATGAGCAGTTCTTC; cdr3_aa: CASSLGRRIYNEQFF
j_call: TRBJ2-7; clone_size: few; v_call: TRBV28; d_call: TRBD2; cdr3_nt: TGTGCCAGCAGTTCCTCAGGACTAGCGGGAGTACGTCAGACCTTC; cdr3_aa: CASSSSGLAGVRQTF
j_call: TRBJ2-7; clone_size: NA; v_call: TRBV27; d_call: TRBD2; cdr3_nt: TGTGCCAGCAGGGGAGGGGCGGTCTACGAGCAGTACTTC; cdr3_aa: CASRGGAVYEQYF
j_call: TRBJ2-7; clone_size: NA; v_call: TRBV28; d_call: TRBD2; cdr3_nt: TGTGCCAGCAGTTTAGGGGGACTATCCGCCTACGAGCAGTACTTC; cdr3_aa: CASSLGGLSAYEQYF
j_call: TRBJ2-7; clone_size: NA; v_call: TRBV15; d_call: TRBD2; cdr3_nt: TGTGCCACCAGCAGGAAGAGGACTAGCGGGATAAATGAGCAGTACTTC; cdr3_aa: CATSRKRTSGINEQYF
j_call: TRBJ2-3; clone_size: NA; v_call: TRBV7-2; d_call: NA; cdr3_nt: TGTGCCAGCAGCTCCTTTTCCACAGATACGCAGTATTTT; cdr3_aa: CASSSFSTDTQYF
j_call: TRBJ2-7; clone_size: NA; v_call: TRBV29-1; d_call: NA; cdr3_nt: TGCAGCGTTTCCAGCCAGGGAAAAGGATACGAGCAGTACTTC; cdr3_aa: CSVSSQGKGYEQYF
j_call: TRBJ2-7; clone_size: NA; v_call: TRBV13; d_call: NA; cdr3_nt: TGTGCCAGCAGCCGCTCGGGGGCCTACGAGCAGTACTTC; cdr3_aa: CASSRSGAYEQYF
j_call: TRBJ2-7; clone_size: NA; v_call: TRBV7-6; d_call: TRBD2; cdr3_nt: TGTGCCAGCAGCTTAGAAGGGACTAGCGGGATTGGACGATCCTACGAGCAGTACTTC; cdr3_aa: CASSLEGTSGIGRSYEQYF
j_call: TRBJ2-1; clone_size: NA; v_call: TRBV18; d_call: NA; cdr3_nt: TGTGCCAGCTCACAGGGGGGCTCCTACAATGAGCAGTTCTTC; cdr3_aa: CASSQGGSYNEQFF
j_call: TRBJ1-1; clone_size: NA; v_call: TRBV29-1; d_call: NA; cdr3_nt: TGCAGCGTTGAAGGGGTCGGGGGGTCGGCTGAAGCTTTCTTT; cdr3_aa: CSVEGVGGSAEAFF
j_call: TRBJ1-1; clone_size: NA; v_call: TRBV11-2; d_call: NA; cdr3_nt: TGTGCCAGCAGTTTTGCCCTACTGAACACTGAAGCTTTCTTT; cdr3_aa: CASSFALLNTEAFF
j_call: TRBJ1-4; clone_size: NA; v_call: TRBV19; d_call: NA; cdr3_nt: TGTGCCAGTACTGGGCAGGCAGCAACTAATGAAAAACTGTTTTTT; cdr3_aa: CASTGQAATNEKLFF